The 17 T cell receptor beta chains given below trace back to one sample, sequenced in a study of T cell changes during pregnancy in multiple sclerosis. The data were produced by immunoSEQ multiplex PCR, yet TCRdb's version contains in-frame clones alone and is incomplete. Seen here are under 50,000 clones, around 94% observed once, and the top ten hold approximately 0.4%. Sample: CD4+ T cells from peripheral blood mononuclear cells, taken in the second trimester of pregnancy. The receptor set was obtained from a female donor in good health, enrolled as a control in a pregnancy study.

This sequence joins TRBV19 and TRBJ1-1, with 7 bases aligning to TRBD1. This CDR3 is built from 15 residues. Germline lookup yields CDR1 LNHDA and CDR2 SQIVND (reference sequence). Trimming at V came to 2 bases and at J to 1 base, leaving 4 bases not matched to a gene. In DNA form, the CDR3 reads TGTGCCAGTAGTATATCCAGGGGGTGGAACACTGAAGCTTTCTTT. Translated, it gives CASSISRGWNTEAFF.

V usage is TRBV15 and J usage is TRBJ1-2; 7 bases are shared with TRBD1. This CDR3 spans 14 amino acids. CDR1 LNHNV and CDR2 YYDKDF come from the germline V gene (reference sequence). The J segment lost 6 bases and the V segment lost 5 bases, leaving 9 bases of the junction unmatched. The chain's CDR3 is CATSRRDSLDGYTF. The CDR3 bases are TGTGCCACCAGCCGCCGGGACAGTCTGGATGGCTACACCTTC.

The chain recombines TRBV4-2 with TRBJ2-1; possibly TRBD2 for D (7 bases). The length of the CDR3 is 16 residues. The germline V and J ends were trimmed by 0 bases and 12 bases, with 21 bases remaining between them. Germline loops: CDR1 LGHNA, CDR2 YNFKEQ. The chain's CDR3 is CASSQERAATGGGQFF. The CDR3 DNA sequence: TGTGCCAGCAGCCAAGAACGTGCGGCGACGGGGGGCGGGCAGTTCTTC.

This chain links TRBV7-3 with TRBJ2-5; no definite D call. The CDR3 has 13 residues. Trimming took 6 bases from V and 1 from J, leaving 9 bases between them. Germline-derived CDR1 and CDR2 are SGHTA and FQGTGA. The CDR3 DNA reads as TGTGCCAGCAGTCCCGGGTCCCAAGAGACCCAGTACTTC. Its protein product is CASSPGSQETQYF.

The chain has TRBV11-1 and TRBJ2-3; D gene unclear. V lost 1 base, J lost 0 bases, and 17 bases lay in between. Germline V CDR1 and CDR2: SGHAT, FQDESV (reference sequence). CDR3 length equals 18 residues. CDR3 sequence: CASSLGMGWYASTDTQYF. The CDR3 DNA follows: TGTGCCAGCAGCTTAGGTATGGGCTGGTATGCGAGCACAGATACGCAGTATTTT.

This clone was detected only a few times. The genes are TRBV6-5 and TRBJ1-1; 7 positions agree with TRBD1. Germline trimming cut 7 bases from V and 5 bases from J; bases unmatched to any gene: 10. The V gene's germline CDR1 is MNHEY and CDR2 SVGAGI. This CDR3 comprises 14 residues. The CDR3 reads CASNRQGRLTEAFF. The CDR3 DNA reads TGTGCCAGCAACAGACAGGGTCGGTTAACTGAAGCTTTCTTT.

The V gene is TRBV9, the J gene TRBJ1-1; D is unclear. Germline CDR1 SGDLS, CDR2 YYNGEE. V was shortened by 0 bases and J by 7 bases, with 10 bases between the two germline ends. The CDR3 runs 13 residues. The CDR3 nucleotides read TGTGCCAGCAGCGTAGAGGAGGGCGATGAAGCTTTCTTT. Translating gives CASSVEEGDEAFF.

The rearrangement links TRBV19 to TRBJ2-7; 7 nucleotides line up with TRBD1. The germline V gene encodes CDR1 LNHDA and CDR2 SQIVND (reference sequence). The V and J ends lost 3 bases and 3 bases, in that order; junction bases with no gene match: 2. This CDR3 region has 13 residues. CDR3 residues: CASSIGQDYEQYF. The CDR3, as DNA: TGTGCCAGTAGTATTGGACAGGACTACGAGCAGTACTTC.

The V and J genes are TRBV5-4 and TRBJ2-1, with 8 nucleotides matching TRBD2. The V gene end was trimmed by 0 bases and the J gene end by 0 bases; junction bases not matched to a gene: 2. Per the germline V gene, CDR1 is SGHNT and CDR2 is YYREEE (reference sequence). This CDR3 has 16 residues. The CDR3 reads CASSLGRGDSYNEQFF. The DNA of the CDR3 is TGTGCCAGCAGCTTGGGGCGGGGGGACTCCTACAATGAGCAGTTCTTC.

The genes are TRBV6-6 and TRBJ2-1; no definite D call. The CDR3 extends over 12 amino acids. Germline V gives CDR1 MNHNY, CDR2 SVGAGI (reference sequence). Deletions cut 8 bases from V and 7 bases from J, with 12 bases between. CDR3 nucleotides: TGTGCCAGCTTGACTCCCGGGAATGAGCAGTTCTTC. The encoded protein is CASLTPGNEQFF.

This CDR3 reads CASSVVAERNTIYF. Here the CDR3 DNA reads TGTGCCAGCAGTGTCGTCGCAGAACGAAACACCATATATTTT. The J gene is TRBJ1-3, the V gene TRBV2, with D uncertain. V was pared by 4 bases and J by 5 bases, with 12 bases between. Germline V gene data show CDR1 as SNHLY and CDR2 as FYNNEI. This CDR3 has 14 residues.

The chain employs TRBV4-3 and TRBJ1-2; D remains ambiguous. Germline V lookup: CDR1 LGHNA, CDR2 YSLEER. The CDR3 spans 12 residues. V lost 4 bases to trimming and J lost 6 bases, with 9 bases between them. The CDR3 loop is CASSLGLDGYTF. The CDR3 DNA is TGCGCCAGCAGCCTTGGACTGGATGGCTACACCTTC.

Concerning this clone: A read error may produce the germline difference seen at one junction end. The chain is built from TRBV6-5 and TRBJ2-1; TRBD1 matches at 8 bases. CDR3 length equals 16 residues. Germline lookup yields CDR1 MNHEY and CDR2 SVGAGI. Here the CDR3 DNA reads TGTGCCAGCAGTTACACCTGGACAGGGAGTTACACTGAGCAGTTCTTC. As protein: CASSYTWTGSYTEQFF.

The chain uses TRBV7-2 and TRBJ2-3, with 7 bases fitting TRBD1. Germline V lookup: CDR1 SGHTA, CDR2 FQGNSA. The CDR3 consists of 14 residues. Trimming took 5 bases from V and 4 from J; bases not matched to a gene: 6. CDR3 residues: CASSLDRVPDTQYF. The CDR3 DNA reads as TGTGCCAGCAGCCTTGACAGGGTACCAGATACGCAGTATTTT.

The J gene is TRBJ2-1, the V gene TRBV15; 8 nucleotides align to TRBD1. From germline, CDR1 is LNHNV and CDR2 YYDKDF (reference sequence). This CDR3 is built from 16 residues. The J segment lost 9 bases and the V segment lost 2 bases, leaving 12 bases of the junction unmatched. The CDR3 nucleotides are TGTGCCACCAGCAGATCATATGGGACAGGAGGGAGTGAGCAGTTCTTC. It is translated as CATSRSYGTGGSEQFF.

This clone is a singleton in its sample. The chain is built from TRBV14 and TRBJ1-2; the D is unclear. Germline V gives CDR1 SGHDN, CDR2 FVKESK. Trimming pared 5 bases from V and 4 bases from J, leaving 8 bases between. The CDR3 length is 12 residues. The CDR3 region is CASSLYGYGYTF. The CDR3 region has the DNA TGTGCCAGCAGCTTATACGGCTATGGCTACACCTTC.

The V and J genes are TRBV19 and TRBJ1-2; 7 bases agree with TRBD1. CDR3 length equals 13 residues. The V segment lost 8 bases and the J segment 7 bases; nucleotides outside the gene matches: 10. Germline values: CDR1 LNHDA, CDR2 SQIVND (reference sequence). CDR3 sequence (DNA): TGTGCCAGTCATACGCAGGGGGAATTTGGCTACACCTTC. Its translation is CASHTQGEFGYTF.